What follows are 25 T cell receptor beta chains derived from one specimen sequenced in a study of cytomegalovirus exposure and HLA in healthy donors. The study ran its PCR with 60 Vbeta and 13 Jbeta primers. The repertoire was sequenced with immunoSEQ multiplex PCR; TCRdb's copy has only in-frame clones and lacks some. The sample lists approximately 190,000 clones; more than 60% were seen once. The sequenced sample consisted of PBMCs. These receptors all come from a woman aged 25-40 years in good health and CMV-seropositive.

The chain combines TRBV7-5 with TRBJ2-3; the table's D call of TRBD1 was not tested on the DNA. TRBV7-5 is classified as a pseudogene. The CDR3 contains 16 residues. DNA of the CDR3: TGTGCCAGAAGCTCTACCTACAGGGGGGACACAGATACGCAGTATTTT. This sequence encodes CARSSTYRGDTDTQYF.

In DNA form, the CDR3 reads TGTGCCAGCAGTTTAAATTCCGAGGTTTACGCTGAGCAGTACTTC. Residues: CASSLNSEVYAEQYF. The rearrangement links TRBV28 to TRBJ2-7; D is undetermined. Germline-derived CDR1 and CDR2 are MDHEN and SYDVKM. The CDR3 length is 15 residues. Trimming removed 2 bases from V and 7 bases from J, with 18 bases in between.

CDR3 in amino acids: CASSLTSGEQYF. CDR3 sequence (DNA): TGCGCCAGCAGCTTGACTAGCGGTGAGCAGTACTTC. V is TRBV5-1 and J is TRBJ2-7; 8 bases are a match to TRBD2. The CDR3 runs to 12 residues. Germline CDR1 is SGHRS and CDR2 is YFSETQ. Unmatched junction bases numbered 1, after V lost 1 base and J lost 7 bases.

The genes are TRBV5-4 and TRBJ2-7; TRBD2 matches 9 bases. This CDR3 has 17 residues. Germline loops: CDR1 SGHNT, CDR2 YYREEE (reference sequence). Trimming took 4 bases from V and 2 from J; bases not matched to a gene: 13. CDR3 DNA sequence: TGTGCCAGCAGCCCCTCCTGGGGGGGCGGGAGGGCCTACGAGCAGTACTTC. Encoded protein: CASSPSWGGGRAYEQYF.

As for this clone: This CDR3 is also generated by other DNA sequences in the sample. V gene TRBV9 combines with J gene TRBJ1-5; D is unresolved. Germline V gene sequence: CDR1 SGDLS, CDR2 YYNGEE. This CDR3 contains 14 residues. V was cut by 0 bases and J by 2 bases, with 6 bases left in between. CDR3 DNA: TGTGCCAGCAGCGTAGGCCAGGGCAATCAGCCCCAGCATTTT. This encodes CASSVGQGNQPQHF. Full variable domain (rest looked up from reference TRBV9 and TRBJ1-5): DSGVTQTPKHLITATGQRVTLRCSPRSGDLSVYWYQQSLDQGLQFLIQYYNGEERAKGNILERFSAQQFPDLHSELNLSSLELGDSALYFCASSVGQGNQPQHFGDGTRLSIL.

This clone has just one count. The chain couples TRBV6-5 to TRBJ1-1; the D is unclear. Germline lookup yields CDR1 MNHEY and CDR2 SVGAGI. The V gene lost 6 bases and the J gene lost 3 bases, with 11 bases spanning the gap. The CDR3 covers 13 residues. The DNA of the CDR3 is TGTGCCAGCAGCACCCAACGGTACACTGAAGCTTTCTTT. This translates into CASSTQRYTEAFF.

This chain connects TRBV2 to TRBJ2-7; 11 bases are a match to TRBD2. Germline V gene lookup returns CDR1 SNHLY and CDR2 FYNNEI. J gave up 5 bases and V 7 bases, and 7 bases lay outside the gene matches. CDR3 size: 14 residues. The CDR3 DNA is TGTGCCAGCAACTTACTAGCGGGAGAGGACGAGCAGTACTTC. Amino acids: CASNLLAGEDEQYF.

The rearrangement uses TRBV2 and TRBJ1-3, with TRBD1 as a possible D gene (6 bases). The CDR3 consists of 13 residues. V lost 8 bases and J lost 1, with 9 bases in between. CDR1 is SNHLY, CDR2 FYNNEI, per germline. The CDR3 DNA sequence: TGTGCCAGCCGAGGACAGTCTGGAAACACCATATATTTT. Translated: CASRGQSGNTIYF.

The V gene is TRBV19, the J gene TRBJ2-5, with 7 bases aligning to TRBD2. The CDR3 sequence is 14 residues long. With 5 bases clipped from V and 4 bases from J, the junction kept 7 bases outside the gene matches. Germline lookup yields CDR1 LNHDA and CDR2 SQIVND (reference sequence). The CDR3 bases are TGTGCCAGTAGTCCTGGGACTAATTCAGAGACCCAGTACTTC. Translating gives CASSPGTNSETQYF.

The gene calls are TRBV4-3 and TRBJ2-2; D is possibly TRBD1 (6 bases). The CDR3 covers 16 residues. CDR1 is LGHNA and CDR2 is YSLEER in the germline V gene. V was shortened by 3 bases and J by 5 bases, with 16 bases between the two germline ends. CDR3 coding DNA: TGCGCCAGCAGCCAGAAGGTTGGACAGTTAACCGGGGAGCTGTTTTTT. This gives the protein CASSQKVGQLTGELFF.

The chain uses TRBV2 and TRBJ1-1, with 7 bases matching TRBD1. CDR1 and CDR2 from the germline V gene are SNHLY and FYNNEI. The junction had 5 bases not matched to a gene; V was cut back by 4 bases and J by 6 bases. The CDR3 is made up of 13 amino acids. The DNA of the CDR3 is TGTGCCAGCAGTGGACAGGGAAGCTCTGAAGCTTTCTTT. It yields the protein CASSGQGSSEAFF.

CDR3: CASSPGTGINTEAFF. The DNA of the CDR3 is TGTGCCAGCTCACCAGGAACAGGTATCAACACTGAAGCTTTCTTT. The chain uses TRBV18 and TRBJ1-1; perhaps TRBD1 as D (5 bases). The CDR3 is made up of 15 amino acids. V lost 2 bases to trimming and J lost 2 bases, with 12 bases between them. The germline gives CDR1 KGHSH, CDR2 LQKENI.

The chain recombines TRBV29-1 with TRBJ2-5; no reliable D call. The CDR3 totals 12 residues. V was clipped by 4 bases and J by 4 bases, with 10 bases between them. Germline CDR1 and CDR2: SQVTM and ANQGSEA. The CDR3 coding sequence is TGCAGCGTTGTCCAGCGACGAGAGACCCAGTACTTC. Protein sequence: CSVVQRRETQYF.

V is TRBV5-1 and J is TRBJ2-3; 10 nucleotides agree with TRBD1. Germline loops: CDR1 SGHRS, CDR2 YFSETQ. With V trimmed by 2 bases and J by 2 bases, 5 bases remained unmatched. The CDR3 is made up of 16 amino acids. The CDR3 spells CASSLGDRGFTDTQYF. CDR3 sequence (DNA): TGCGCCAGCAGCTTAGGGGACAGGGGATTCACAGATACGCAGTATTTT.

The chain links TRBV28 to TRBJ1-4, with 8 bases aligning to TRBD1. Germline CDR1 reads MDHEN; CDR2 reads SYDVKM. The V and J ends lost 1 base and 8 bases, in that order; junction bases with no gene match: 6. The CDR3 length is 15 residues. In nucleotides, the CDR3 is TGTGCCAGCAGTTTATTGAGGGACAGGTGGGAAAAACTGTTTTTT. As protein: CASSLLRDRWEKLFF.

The rearrangement links TRBV6-5 to TRBJ1-2; a weak D match, TRBD1 (6 bases). This CDR3 is 14 amino acids long. The germline V gene has CDR1 MNHEY and CDR2 SVGAGI. The V gene lost 7 bases and the J gene lost 2 bases, with 14 bases spanning the gap. CDR3 sequence: CASIKTGGNYGYTF. CDR3 nucleotides: TGTGCCAGCATCAAGACAGGTGGGAACTATGGCTACACCTTC.

The rearrangement joins TRBV5-1 to TRBJ1-3; TRBD1 is a possible D gene (5 bases). V lost 0 bases and J lost 0, with 7 bases in between. Germline loops: CDR1 SGHRS, CDR2 YFSETQ. CDR3 length: 15 residues. CDR3 amino acids: CASSLGQISGNTIYF. In DNA form, the CDR3 reads TGCGCCAGCAGCTTGGGACAGATCTCTGGAAACACCATATATTTT.

This chain uses TRBV5-1 with TRBJ2-5, with D possibly being TRBD2 (6 bases). The CDR3 totals 14 residues. Germline V gene lookup returns CDR1 SGHRS and CDR2 YFSETQ. V was trimmed by 2 bases and J by 1 base, leaving 9 bases between them. The CDR3 spells CASSFSGTQETQYF. CDR3 bases: TGCGCCAGCAGCTTTAGCGGAACCCAAGAGACCCAGTACTTC.

The J gene is TRBJ2-7, the V gene TRBV19; 7 bases fit TRBD1. The V gene end was trimmed by 7 bases and the J gene end by 0 bases; junction bases not matched to a gene: 9. Per germline, CDR1 LNHDA and CDR2 SQIVND (reference sequence). The CDR3 is made up of 15 amino acids. As DNA, the CDR3 is TGTGCCAGTACCGGAATGAACAGGGGCTCCTACGAGCAGTACTTC. Protein: CASTGMNRGSYEQYF.

In DNA, the CDR3 is TGTGCCAGCAGCTTAGTAGGGACTAGCGGGAACACCGGGGAGCTGTTTTTT. Residues: CASSLVGTSGNTGELFF. The J gene is TRBJ2-2, the V gene TRBV7-2; TRBD2 aligns across 11 bases. Germline V lookup: CDR1 SGHTA, CDR2 FQGNSA. Trimming cost V 1 base and J 1 base; bases outside gene matches: 2. The CDR3 totals 17 residues.

The CDR3 DNA reads as TGCGCCAGCAGCTTGGTCCTGGGGCCCGGGGAGCTGTTTTTT. The encoded protein is CASSLVLGPGELFF. The gene calls are TRBV5-1 and TRBJ2-2, with D maybe TRBD1 (5 bases). V dropped 0 bases and J dropped 6 bases, with 9 bases sitting between them. The V gene's germline CDR1 is SGHRS and CDR2 YFSETQ. CDR3 length equals 14 residues.

This chain joins TRBV4-2 and TRBJ2-1; 8 bases agree with TRBD2. Germline CDR1 reads LGHNA; CDR2 reads YNFKEQ. The CDR3 length is 16 residues. Unmatched junction bases numbered 9, after V lost 4 bases and J lost 4 bases. The CDR3 protein is CASSPSGSAIYNEQFF. CDR3 bases: TGTGCCAGCAGCCCTAGCGGGTCCGCCATTTACAATGAGCAGTTCTTC.

This rearrangement joins TRBV6-6 to TRBJ1-6; the D gene is possibly TRBD1 (5 bases). This CDR3 is 16 amino acids long. CDR1 MNHNY and CDR2 SVGAGI come from the germline V gene (reference sequence). The germline V and J ends were trimmed by 6 bases and 0 bases, with 12 bases remaining between them. The CDR3 DNA follows: TGTGCCAGCAGCCTGTCAGGGAACTCCTATAATTCACCCCTCCACTTT. Translation gives CASSLSGNSYNSPLHF.

The chain joins TRBV9 to TRBJ2-3; 11 nucleotides align to TRBD2. This CDR3 has 15 amino acids. Trimming removed 0 bases from V and 4 bases from J; junction bases left unmatched: 1. The V gene's germline CDR1 is SGDLS and CDR2 YYNGEE. CDR3: CASSVVAGGPDTQYF. CDR3 sequence (DNA): TGTGCCAGCAGCGTAGTAGCGGGGGGGCCAGATACGCAGTATTTT.

The rearrangement links TRBV20-1 to TRBJ1-5; D uncertain. The CDR3 contains 11 residues. Trimming shortened V by 4 bases and J by 3 bases, and 4 bases separated the two germline ends. Germline-derived CDR1 and CDR2 are DFQATT and SNEGSKA (reference sequence). CDR3 region: CSATINQPQHF. CDR3 coding DNA: TGCAGTGCTACAATCAATCAGCCCCAGCATTTT.